One sample yielded the 28 T cell receptor beta chains listed below, sequenced in a study of control samples from healthy donors and cancer patients. Profiled with immunoSEQ multiplex PCR; TCRdb holds only in-frame clones, not every one. The sample carries about 120,000 clones, approximately 90% recorded once. Sequenced material: blood. These receptors were obtained from a man aged 35-49 years in good health.

This chain uses TRBV2 with TRBJ2-5; no clear D. The CDR3 sequence is 13 residues long. Germline V gives CDR1 SNHLY, CDR2 FYNNEI. The V end lost 5 bases, the J end lost 2 bases, and 9 bases lay between the germline ends. The CDR3 loop reads CASSPDNQETQYF. Written as DNA, the CDR3 is TGTGCCAGCAGTCCAGACAATCAAGAGACCCAGTACTTC. Using reference TRBV2 and TRBJ2-5 for the parts outside the CDR3, the full variable domain is EPEVTQTPSHQVTQMGQEVILRCVPISNHLYFYWYRQILGQKVEFLVSFYNNEISEKSEIFDDQFSVERPDGSNFTLKIRSTKLEDSAMYFCASSPDNQETQYFGPGTRLLVL.

The chain is built from TRBV2 and TRBJ1-6, with 7 bases that match TRBD1. With V trimmed by 5 bases and J by 3 bases, 4 bases remained unmatched. This CDR3 has 15 residues. CDR1 and CDR2 from the germline V gene are SNHLY and FYNNEI. The CDR3 reads CASSPQGNYNSPLHF. The CDR3 bases are TGTGCCAGCAGTCCACAGGGGAACTATAATTCACCCCTCCACTTT.

The chain carries TRBV4-2 and TRBJ2-3; TRBD2 is a possible D gene (6 bases). The CDR3 extends over 18 amino acids. The germline V gene has CDR1 LGHNA and CDR2 YNFKEQ. The V end was cut by 0 bases, the J end by 1 base, with 17 bases between. The CDR3 nucleotides are TGTGCCAGCAGCCAAGATAATTTCGGGGGACCTGGCACAGATACGCAGTATTTT. Amino acids: CASSQDNFGGPGTDTQYF.

The rearrangement links TRBV12-3 or TRBV12-4 to TRBJ1-5; D ambiguous. The CDR3 extends over 11 amino acids. V was shortened by 2 bases and J by 11 bases, with 7 bases between the two germline ends. CDR3 DNA sequence: TGTGCCAGCAGTTTAAAGGTGGCCCAGCATTTT. It encodes CASSLKVAQHF.

The gene calls are TRBV6-6 and TRBJ1-1; TRBD1 agrees at 7 bases. Germline CDR1 and CDR2: MNHNY and SVGAGI (reference sequence). The CDR3 is 16 amino acids. Unmatched junction bases numbered 15, after V lost 11 bases and J lost 0 bases. CDR3 protein: CAGTNRWGQLNTEAFF. In nucleotides, the CDR3 is TGTGCCGGCACCAACAGATGGGGACAGTTGAACACTGAAGCTTTCTTT.

The chain couples TRBV10-1 to TRBJ2-1, with 11 bases fitting TRBD1. Per the germline V gene, CDR1 is WNHNN and CDR2 is SYGVQD (reference sequence). The CDR3 runs to 15 residues. The J segment lost 9 bases and the V segment lost 5 bases, leaving 9 bases of the junction unmatched. This CDR3 reads CASSLGQGAQSEQFF. CDR3 DNA: TGCGCCAGCAGTCTCGGACAGGGGGCGCAAAGTGAGCAGTTCTTC.

This chain connects TRBV19 to TRBJ1-5, with D maybe TRBD1 (5 bases). With 3 bases removed from V and 5 bases from J, the gap between germline ends came to 17 bases. Germline V CDR1 and CDR2: LNHDA, SQIVND (reference sequence). This CDR3 comprises 16 residues. Written as DNA, the CDR3 is TGTGCCAGTAGTATGGGGCCCTTGAAGCCTTATCAGCCCCAGCATTTT. This encodes CASSMGPLKPYQPQHF.

The V call is TRBV24-1, the J call TRBJ2-3; no definite D call. The CDR3 is 14 amino acids. Trimming cost V 6 bases and J 0 bases, with 9 bases left between them. The V gene's germline CDR1 is KGHDR and CDR2 SFDVKD. The CDR3 DNA follows: TGTGCCACCAGTAACCGAGGTAGCACAGATACGCAGTATTTT. Translating it yields CATSNRGSTDTQYF.

V is TRBV7-3 and J is TRBJ1-2, with D tentatively TRBD1 (5 bases). Trimming took off 3 bases at V and 1 base at J, with 15 bases between the two ends. The CDR3 contains 16 residues. CDR1 is SGHTA, CDR2 FQGTGA, per germline. CDR3: CASSLGPGSSNYGYTF. In DNA form, the CDR3 reads TGTGCCAGCAGCTTGGGCCCAGGGTCGAGTAACTATGGCTACACCTTC.

The chain couples TRBV27 to TRBJ1-3, with D uncertain. CDR3 size: 14 residues. V dropped 6 bases and J dropped 2 bases, with 11 bases sitting between them. CDR1 and CDR2 (germline): MNHEY, SMNVEV (reference sequence). DNA of the CDR3: TGTGCCAGCAGAGCGGGGATGACTGGAAACACCATATATTTT. Encoded protein: CASRAGMTGNTIYF.

The genes are TRBV6-6 and TRBJ2-1; 12 nucleotides agree with TRBD2. The germline V gene encodes CDR1 MNHNY and CDR2 SVGAGI (reference sequence). This CDR3 spans 16 amino acids. Unmatched junction bases numbered 4, after V lost 5 bases and J lost 2 bases. The CDR3 loop is CASSMTSGGPYNEQFF. The CDR3, as DNA: TGTGCCAGCAGTATGACTAGCGGGGGACCCTACAATGAGCAGTTCTTC.

This chain uses TRBV28 with TRBJ2-3; TRBD2 aligns across 8 bases. Germline values: CDR1 MDHEN, CDR2 SYDVKM. V was clipped by 6 bases and J by 7 bases; unmatched bases: 9. The CDR3 covers 14 residues. CDR3 region: CASRILAGGNTQYF. In nucleotides, the CDR3 is TGTGCCAGCAGAATCCTAGCGGGTGGGAATACGCAGTATTTT.

The rearrangement links TRBV7-9 to TRBJ2-7; 10 bases line up with TRBD1. Germline CDR1 is SEHNR and CDR2 is FQNEAQ (reference sequence). The length of the CDR3 is 16 residues. Losses at the gene ends were 5 bases for V and 3 bases for J; bases not matched to a gene: 10. CDR3 region: CASSPAGRTGGYEQYF. For the CDR3, the DNA is TGTGCCAGCAGCCCAGCCGGAAGGACAGGGGGCTACGAGCAGTACTTC.

The V and J genes are TRBV3-1 (or the pseudogene TRBV3-2) and TRBJ2-2; D is possibly TRBD1 (5 bases). Germline V CDR1 and CDR2: LGHDT, YNNKEL (reference sequence). This CDR3 is 16 amino acids long. V was clipped by 1 base and J by 1 base, with 10 bases between them. CDR3 sequence (DNA): TGTGCCAGCAGCCAAGGGCAGGGCGTGAACACCGGGGAGCTGTTTTTT. Translation gives CASSQGQGVNTGELFF.

The V gene is TRBV7-9, the J gene TRBJ1-4; D gene ambiguous. CDR3 length equals 17 residues. V gave up 4 bases and J gave up 1 base, with 16 bases separating them. CDR1 and CDR2 (germline): SEHNR, FQNEAQ (reference sequence). The CDR3 is CASSYRDGLGTNEKLFF. CDR3 nucleotide sequence: TGTGCCAGCAGCTACCGAGACGGTTTGGGAACTAATGAAAAACTGTTTTTT.

The gene calls are TRBV5-1 and TRBJ2-1; TRBD2 matches at 10 bases. V lost 2 bases and J lost 9; bases outside the gene matches: 8. The CDR3 spans 15 residues. The germline CDR1 and CDR2 sequences are SGHRS and YFSETQ. This chain's CDR3 is CASSLAGGQVVEQFF. The CDR3 bases are TGCGCCAGCAGCTTAGCGGGGGGGCAAGTGGTTGAGCAGTTCTTC.

Only one count was recorded for this clone. The chain links TRBV2 to TRBJ1-4; D remains ambiguous. Trimming took off 1 base at V and 5 bases at J, with 8 bases between the two ends. The CDR3 consists of 14 residues. Germline CDR1 and CDR2: SNHLY and FYNNEI. CDR3 protein: CASSEEAGNEKLFF. The CDR3 DNA follows: TGTGCCAGCAGTGAAGAAGCTGGAAATGAAAAACTGTTTTTT.

The gene calls are TRBV4-1 and TRBJ1-1; D is unclear. The CDR3 has 13 amino acids. The V and J ends lost 8 bases and 1 base respectively, with 11 bases between them. In germline, CDR1 is MGHRA, CDR2 YSYEKL. The CDR3 DNA reads TGCGCCAGCGGGCGATTAGGGAACACTGAAGCTTTCTTT. Protein product: CASGRLGNTEAFF.

The chain joins TRBV18 to TRBJ2-5; 10 bases map to TRBD1. The V gene's germline CDR1 is KGHSH and CDR2 LQKENI. This CDR3 is built from 15 residues. V trimming: 5 bases; J trimming: 7 bases; junction bases outside the gene matches: 10. As DNA, the CDR3 is TGTGCCAGCTCATACGGGACAGGGGATTCAGGGACCCAGTACTTC. It translates to CASSYGTGDSGTQYF.

The chain uses TRBV9 and TRBJ1-3; D unresolved. The CDR3 runs to 12 residues. Germline V gene data show CDR1 as SGDLS and CDR2 as YYNGEE. The V gene lost 0 bases and the J gene lost 6 bases, with 4 bases spanning the gap. The CDR3 loop is CASSVDENTIYF. The CDR3 nucleotides read TGTGCCAGCAGCGTAGACGAAAACACCATATATTTT.

The chain combines TRBV5-1 with TRBJ2-1; either TRBD1 or TRBD2 may supply D (5 bases each). The CDR3 length is 15 residues. Deletions cut 4 bases from V and 0 bases from J, with 11 bases between. Germline V lookup: CDR1 SGHRS, CDR2 YFSETQ. CDR3 in amino acids: CASSPGRISYNEQFF. CDR3 sequence (DNA): TGCGCCAGCAGCCCGGGACGGATCTCCTACAATGAGCAGTTCTTC.

This chain uses TRBV6-2 or TRBV6-3 with TRBJ1-6; D is undetermined. V was pared by 0 bases and J by 2 bases, with 11 bases between. The V gene's germline CDR1 is MNHEY and CDR2 SVGEGT. The CDR3 runs to 17 residues. CDR3 nucleotide sequence: TGTGCCAGCAGTTACTCAGGCGGGAGCACCTATAATTCACCCCTCCACTTT. Translating it yields CASSYSGGSTYNSPLHF.

The rearrangement links TRBV18 to TRBJ2-1, with no clear D. Looked up from germline, CDR1 is KGHSH and CDR2 is LQKENI. This CDR3 comprises 15 residues. Trimming took off 1 base at V and 2 bases at J, with 9 bases between the two ends. The CDR3 bases are TGTGCCAGCTCACCACTAGCTCCCACCTACAATGAGCAGTTCTTC. Residues: CASSPLAPTYNEQFF.

This CDR3 is CAWSVLRGGDTQYF. The CDR3 coding sequence is TGTGCCTGGAGTGTACTTCGGGGAGGAGATACGCAGTATTTT. The chain uses TRBV30 and TRBJ2-3, with D maybe TRBD2 (6 bases). Between the trimmed V and J ends, which lost 0 bases and 5 bases, there was a span of 12 bases. Germline CDR1 GTSNPN, CDR2 SVGIG (reference sequence). The CDR3 covers 14 residues. The whole variable domain, remainder taken from reference TRBV30 and TRBJ2-3, is SQTIHQWPATLVQPVGSPLSLECTVEGTSNPNLYWYRQAAGRGLQLLFYSVGIGQISSEVPQNLSASRPQDRQFILSSKKLLLSDSGFYLCAWSVLRGGDTQYFGPGTRLTVL.

For the CDR3, the DNA is TGTGCCAGCAACCCACAGGGGGGAAGGGAGACCCAGTACTTC. This translates into CASNPQGGRETQYF. The V gene is TRBV6-5, the J gene TRBJ2-5, with TRBD1 matching over 8 bases. The CDR3 runs 14 residues. CDR1 and CDR2 from the germline V gene are MNHEY and SVGAGI. V trimming: 7 bases; J trimming: 5 bases; junction bases outside the gene matches: 9.

CDR3 coding DNA: TGTGCCAGCAGCCGGGCTAGCGGGGGCCTGAACACCGGGGAGCTGTTTTTT. Protein sequence: CASSRASGGLNTGELFF. This chain links TRBV7-6 with TRBJ2-2, with TRBD2 identical over 10 bases. CDR1 SGHVS and CDR2 FNYEAQ come from the germline V gene. The CDR3 sequence is 17 residues long. Trimming cost V 5 bases and J 1 base; bases outside gene matches: 7.

The rearrangement links TRBV24-1 to TRBJ2-3; TRBD2 matches at 7 bases. Germline V gene lookup returns CDR1 KGHDR and CDR2 SFDVKD. The CDR3 has 13 amino acids. With 9 bases clipped from V and 7 bases from J, the junction kept 9 bases outside the gene matches. CDR3 in amino acids: CATRPASGNTQYF. CDR3 nucleotide sequence: TGTGCCACCCGCCCAGCTAGCGGTAATACGCAGTATTTT.

The chain couples TRBV24-1 to TRBJ2-7, with D possibly being TRBD1 or TRBD2 (6 bases each). CDR1 is KGHDR and CDR2 is SFDVKD in the germline V gene. The germline V and J ends were trimmed by 4 bases and 4 bases, with 10 bases remaining between them. The CDR3 extends over 13 amino acids. CDR3 sequence: CATSEGGRYEQYF. For the CDR3, the DNA is TGTGCCACCAGTGAAGGGGGGAGGTACGAGCAGTACTTC.